This record concerns one TCR beta chain sequence. Only in-frame clones appear in the TCRdb table, and some are missing; sequencing was by immunoSEQ multiplex PCR. The sample records about 48,000 clones, 85% to 90% being singletons. This specimen comes from a study of blood T cell repertoires in COVID-19. The CDR3 consists of 13 residues. Trimming removed 7 bases from V and 4 bases from J, with 8 bases in between. This TCR derives from an elderly woman with COVID-19, enrolled during active disease. The rearrangement links TRBV12-3 or TRBV12-4 to TRBJ1-6; no reliable D call. The material sequenced was peripheral blood. CDR3 residues: CASTQLYNSPLHF. CDR3 DNA: TGTGCCAGCACCCAATTGTATAATTCACCCCTCCACTTT.